This TCR beta chain was recovered during a study of cytomegalovirus exposure and HLA in healthy donors. The study's findings and limits: The finding came from a later analysis; first-cohort TCR clusters tended to co-occur in the 130 or so validation repertoires. There were 150 to 200 TCR beta chains listed as cytomegalovirus-associated.

The CDR3 has 13 residues. Deletions cut 0 bases from V and 8 bases from J, with 8 bases between. Germline loops: CDR1 SGDLS, CDR2 YYNGEE. Clones were sequenced by immunoSEQ multiplex PCR, and TCRdb holds only the in-frame ones, with some missing. This repertoire shows 170,000 or so clones, more than 65% found once; its top ten account for 2.5% to 3.5%. Remarks on this clone: Its antigen is unidentified.

Separate from the approximately 700-subject first cohort was the approximately 120-subject validation cohort, to which the donors belonged. Sequenced input: PBMCs. The chain combines TRBV9 with TRBJ2-2, with D unresolved. The origin of this receptor is a woman under 30 in good health and CMV-seropositive. CDR3 nucleotides: TGTGCCAGCAGCGTAGGCCTAAAAGGGGAGCTGTTTTTT. It specifies CASSVGLKGELFF.